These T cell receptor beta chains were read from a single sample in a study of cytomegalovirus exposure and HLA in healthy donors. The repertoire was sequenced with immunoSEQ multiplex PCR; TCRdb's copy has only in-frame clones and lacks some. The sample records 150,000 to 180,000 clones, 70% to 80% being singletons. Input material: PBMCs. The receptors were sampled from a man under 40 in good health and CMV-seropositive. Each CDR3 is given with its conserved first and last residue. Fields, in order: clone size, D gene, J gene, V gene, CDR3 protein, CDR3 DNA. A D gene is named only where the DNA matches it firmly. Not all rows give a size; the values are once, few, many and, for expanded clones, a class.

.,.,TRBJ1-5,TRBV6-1,CASTLAEVEQPQHF,TGTGCCAGCACTCTGGCTGAGGTGGAACAGCCCCAGCATTTT
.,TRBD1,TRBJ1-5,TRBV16,CASSQLQGGHSNQPQHF,TGTGCCAGCAGCCAATTGCAAGGGGGCCATAGCAATCAGCCCCAGCATTTT
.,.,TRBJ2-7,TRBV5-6,CASSRELGRNYEQYF,TGTGCCAGCAGTCGCGAACTAGGCCGAAACTACGAGCAGTACTTC
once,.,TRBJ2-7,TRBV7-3,CASSSMQGTEQYF,TGTGCCAGCAGCTCCATGCAGGGAACCGAGCAGTACTTC
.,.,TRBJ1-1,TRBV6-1,CASREGGAVAFF,TGTGCCAGCAGGGAGGGGGGGGCGGTAGCTTTCTTT
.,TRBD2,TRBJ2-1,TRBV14,CASSQGGLADYNEQFF,TGTGCCAGCAGCCAAGGGGGACTAGCGGATTACAATGAGCAGTTCTTC
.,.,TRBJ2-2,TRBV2,CATGLRAGELFF,TGTGCCACGGGTCTCAGAGCCGGGGAGCTGTTTTTT
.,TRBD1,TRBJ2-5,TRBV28,CASSRRQGAQETQYF,TGTGCCAGCAGCCGTAGACAGGGGGCTCAAGAGACCCAGTACTTC
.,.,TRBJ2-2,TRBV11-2,CASSLESRGFGTGELFF,TGTGCCAGCAGCTTAGAGTCCAGGGGTTTCGGCACCGGGGAGCTGTTTTTT
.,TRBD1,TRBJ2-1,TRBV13,CASSMTGTGRSYNEQFF,TGTGCCAGCAGCATGACCGGGACAGGGAGATCCTACAATGAGCAGTTCTTC
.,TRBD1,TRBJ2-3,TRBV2,CASWDRGDGDTQYF,TGTGCCAGCTGGGACAGGGGGGACGGAGATACGCAGTATTTT
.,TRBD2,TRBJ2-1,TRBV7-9,CASSFIAGGDNEQFF,TGTGCCAGCAGCTTTATAGCGGGGGGTGACAATGAGCAGTTCTTC
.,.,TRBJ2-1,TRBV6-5,CASSYSGHYNEQFF,TGTGCCAGCAGTTACTCGGGACATTACAATGAGCAGTTCTTC
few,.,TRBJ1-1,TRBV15,CATNDDRGTEAFF,TGTGCCACCAACGACGACCGGGGGACTGAAGCTTTCTTT
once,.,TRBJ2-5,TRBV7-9,CASSRSHEALETQYF,TGTGCCAGCAGCCGTTCCCACGAGGCTTTGGAGACCCAGTACTTC
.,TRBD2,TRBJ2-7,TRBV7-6,CASSLAGTSGRGYEQYF,TGTGCCAGCAGCTTAGCGGGGACTAGCGGGAGAGGTTACGAGCAGTACTTC
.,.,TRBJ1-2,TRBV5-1,CASSLAPSNGYTF,TGCGCCAGCAGCTTGGCCCCGAGTAATGGCTACACCTTC
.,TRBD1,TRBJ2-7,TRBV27,CTSSLWGQGTYEQYF,TGTACCAGCAGTTTATGGGGACAGGGTACCTACGAGCAGTACTTC
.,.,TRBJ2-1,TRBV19,CASSIGYNEQFF,TGTGCCAGTAGTATCGGGTACAATGAGCAGTTCTTC
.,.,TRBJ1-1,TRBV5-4,CASSLGKREAFF,TGTGCCAGCAGCTTGGGGAAGAGGGAGGCTTTCTTT
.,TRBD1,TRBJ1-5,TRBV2,CASSWTGRSNQPQHF,TGTGCCAGCAGCTGGACAGGCCGCTCCAATCAGCCCCAGCATTTT
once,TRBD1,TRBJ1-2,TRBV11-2,CASSSYPQTGDYGYTF,TGTGCCAGCAGCTCCTACCCCCAGACAGGGGACTATGGCTACACCTTC
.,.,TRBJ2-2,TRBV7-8,CASSLGARTGELFF,TGTGCCAGCAGCTTAGGAGCTAGGACCGGGGAGCTGTTTTTT
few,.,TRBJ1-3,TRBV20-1,CSANIGDTIYF,TGCAGTGCTAATATCGGGGACACCATATATTTT
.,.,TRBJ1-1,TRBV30,CAWTRLRNTEAFF,TGTGCCTGGACCCGACTGAGAAACACTGAAGCTTTCTTT
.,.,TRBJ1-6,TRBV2,CASSSGSSYNSPLHF,TGTGCCAGCAGTTCGGGGAGCTCCTATAATTCACCCCTCCACTTT
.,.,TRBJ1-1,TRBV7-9,CASSLGQNLNTEAFF,TGTGCCAGCAGCTTAGGACAGAATTTGAACACTGAAGCTTTCTTT
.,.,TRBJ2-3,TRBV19,CASSILSGDTQYF,TGTGCCAGTAGTATCCTGTCCGGGGATACGCAGTATTTT
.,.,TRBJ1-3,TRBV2,CANQENSGNTIYF,TGTGCCAACCAGGAAAACTCTGGAAACACCATATATTTT